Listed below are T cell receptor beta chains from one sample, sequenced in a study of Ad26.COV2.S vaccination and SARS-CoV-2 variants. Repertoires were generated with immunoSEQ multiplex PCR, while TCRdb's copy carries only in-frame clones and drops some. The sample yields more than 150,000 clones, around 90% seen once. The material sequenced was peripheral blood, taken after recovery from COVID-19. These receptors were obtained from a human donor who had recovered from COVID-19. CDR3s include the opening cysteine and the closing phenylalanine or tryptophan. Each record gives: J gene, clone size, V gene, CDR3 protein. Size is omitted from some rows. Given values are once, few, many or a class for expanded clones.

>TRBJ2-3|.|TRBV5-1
CASSLTPSSTDTQYF
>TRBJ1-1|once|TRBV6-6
CASSYQGMNTEAFF
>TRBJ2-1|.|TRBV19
CASSIGVYNEQFF
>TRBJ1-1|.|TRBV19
CASSTDRDLMNTEAFF
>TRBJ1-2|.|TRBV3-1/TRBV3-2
CASEGTGLNYGYTF
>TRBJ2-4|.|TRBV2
CASSEDRAIAKNIQYF
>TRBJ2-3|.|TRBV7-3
CASGPTGGGITDTQYF
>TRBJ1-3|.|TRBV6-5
CASRTETGNGNTIYF
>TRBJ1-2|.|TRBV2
CASKGGQGPNYGYTF
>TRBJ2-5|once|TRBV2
CASSEGGRESETQYF
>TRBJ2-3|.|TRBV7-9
CASTLGTTDTQYF
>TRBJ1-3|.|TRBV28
CASSSTGTDSGNTIYF
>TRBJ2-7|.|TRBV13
CASSSEQGASSYEQYF
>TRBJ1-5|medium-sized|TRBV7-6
CASSSHRGSNQPQHF
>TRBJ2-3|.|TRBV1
CTSSPRAVYGTDTQYF
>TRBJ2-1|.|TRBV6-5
CASNSGGLNEQFF
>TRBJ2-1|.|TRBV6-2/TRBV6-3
CASSSRAVDEQFF
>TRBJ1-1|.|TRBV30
CAWTPPGNTEAFF
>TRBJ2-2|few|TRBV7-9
CASSPPFRQSSTGELFF
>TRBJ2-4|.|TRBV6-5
CASSYSLGQAKNIQYF
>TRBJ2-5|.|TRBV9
CASSVAPYAETQYF
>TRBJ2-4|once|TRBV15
CATSTGTGNIQYF
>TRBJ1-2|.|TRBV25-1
CASSEDGYGYTF
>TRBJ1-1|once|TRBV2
CASSPTGVGTEAFF
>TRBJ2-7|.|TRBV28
CASRTRGGSYEQYF
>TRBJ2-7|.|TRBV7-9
CASSSTLVGYEQYF
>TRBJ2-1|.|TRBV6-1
CASSEVGPLTSGYNEQFF
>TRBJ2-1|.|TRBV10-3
CAIRASGGAFYNEQFF
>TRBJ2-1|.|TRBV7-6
CASSPRTSGDFYNEQFF
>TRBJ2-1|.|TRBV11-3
CASSLAAGVYNEQFF
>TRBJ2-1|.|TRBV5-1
CASSLGGSSSYNEQFF
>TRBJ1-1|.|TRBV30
CAWSEQGTEAFF
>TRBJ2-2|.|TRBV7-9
CASPKGRKNTGELFF